This T cell receptor (beta chain) was captured by sequencing in a study of T cells in Graves' hyperthyroidism and ophthalmopathy. The TCR beta CDR3 regions underwent amplification using RNA transcripts as the source. TCR CDR3 underwent first-round RT-PCR with the HTBI primer set. In TCRdb, the multiplex PCR reads were re-called with MiXCR into one record per CDR3 protein. The data show more than 75,000 distinct CDR3 sequences, just over 50% seen once. In regard to this clonotype: Its antigen is not identified. A read error may produce the germline difference seen at one junction end.

Whole-study findings and limits: Ophthalmopathy stood apart from stable hyperthyroidism in a 13 V-J model.

The CDR3 totals 15 residues. Looked up from germline, CDR1 is SGHDT and CDR2 is YYEEEE. Sequencing was done on a sample of blood. This sequence was found in a woman aged 40 to 55 with Graves' hyperthyroidism. This sequence joins TRBV5-6 and TRBJ1-4, with unresolved D. The DNA for the CDR3 is TGTGCCAGCAGCTCGACGCGGCGGCTTAATGAAAAACTGTCTTTT. It yields the protein CASSSTRRLNEKLSF.